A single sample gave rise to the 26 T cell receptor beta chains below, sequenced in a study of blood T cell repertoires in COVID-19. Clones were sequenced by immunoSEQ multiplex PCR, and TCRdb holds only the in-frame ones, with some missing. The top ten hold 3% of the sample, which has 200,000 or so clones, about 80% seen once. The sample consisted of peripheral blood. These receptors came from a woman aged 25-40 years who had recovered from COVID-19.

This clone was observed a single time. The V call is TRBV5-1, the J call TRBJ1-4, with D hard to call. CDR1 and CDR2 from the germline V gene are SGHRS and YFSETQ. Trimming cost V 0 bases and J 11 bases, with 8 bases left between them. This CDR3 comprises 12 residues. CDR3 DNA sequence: TGCGCCAGCAGCTTGGAAGTCAGGAAACTGTTTTTT. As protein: CASSLEVRKLFF. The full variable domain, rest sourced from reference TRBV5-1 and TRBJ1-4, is KAGVTQTPRYLIKTRGQQVTLSCSPISGHRSVSWYQQTPGQGLQFLFEYFSETQRNKGNFPGRFSGRQFSNSRSEMNVSTLELGDSALYLCASSLEVRKLFFGSGTQLSVL.

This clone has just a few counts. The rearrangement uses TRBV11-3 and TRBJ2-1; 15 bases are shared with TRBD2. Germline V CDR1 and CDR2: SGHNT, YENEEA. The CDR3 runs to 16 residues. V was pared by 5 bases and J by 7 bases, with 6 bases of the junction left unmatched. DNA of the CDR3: TGTGCCAGCAGCACGGGACTAGCGGGAGGTGAGAATGAGCAGTTCTTC. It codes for CASSTGLAGGENEQFF.

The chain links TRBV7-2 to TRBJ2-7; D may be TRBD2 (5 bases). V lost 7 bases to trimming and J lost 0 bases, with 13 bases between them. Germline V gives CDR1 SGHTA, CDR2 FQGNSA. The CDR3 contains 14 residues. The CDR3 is CASKRAGSSYEQYF. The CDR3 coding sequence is TGTGCCAGCAAAAGGGCGGGCAGCTCCTACGAGCAGTACTTC. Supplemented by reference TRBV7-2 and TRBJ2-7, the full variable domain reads GAGVSQSPSNKVTEKGKDVELRCDPISGHTALYWYRQSLGQGLEFLIYFQGNSAPDKSGLPSDRFSAERTGGSVSTLTIQRTQQEDSAVYLCASKRAGSSYEQYFGPGTRLTVT.

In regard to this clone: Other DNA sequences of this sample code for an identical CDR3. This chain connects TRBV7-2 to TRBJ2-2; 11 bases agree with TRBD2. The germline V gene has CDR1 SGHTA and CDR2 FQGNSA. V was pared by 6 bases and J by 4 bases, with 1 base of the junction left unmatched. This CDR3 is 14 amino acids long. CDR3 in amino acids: CASSLAGGTGELFF. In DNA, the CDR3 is TGTGCCAGCAGTCTAGCGGGAGGCACCGGGGAGCTGTTTTTT.

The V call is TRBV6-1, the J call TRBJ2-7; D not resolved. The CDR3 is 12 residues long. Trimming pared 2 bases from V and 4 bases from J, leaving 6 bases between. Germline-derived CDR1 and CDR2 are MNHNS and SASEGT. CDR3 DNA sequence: TGTGCCAGCAGTGAATACCAGTACGAGCAGTACTTC. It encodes CASSEYQYEQYF.

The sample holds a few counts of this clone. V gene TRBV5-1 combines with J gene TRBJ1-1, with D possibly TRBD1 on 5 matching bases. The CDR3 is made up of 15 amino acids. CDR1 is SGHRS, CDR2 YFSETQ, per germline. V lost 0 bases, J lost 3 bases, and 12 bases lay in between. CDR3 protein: CASSLAARGDTEAFF. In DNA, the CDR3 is TGCGCCAGCAGCTTGGCCGCGCGGGGGGACACTGAAGCTTTCTTT.

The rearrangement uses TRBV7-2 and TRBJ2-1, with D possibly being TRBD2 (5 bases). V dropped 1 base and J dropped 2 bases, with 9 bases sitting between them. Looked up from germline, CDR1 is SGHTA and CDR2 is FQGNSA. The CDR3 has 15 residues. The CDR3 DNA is TGTGCCAGCAGCTTAGTCTCCGGGACCTACAATGAGCAGTTCTTC. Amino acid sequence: CASSLVSGTYNEQFF.

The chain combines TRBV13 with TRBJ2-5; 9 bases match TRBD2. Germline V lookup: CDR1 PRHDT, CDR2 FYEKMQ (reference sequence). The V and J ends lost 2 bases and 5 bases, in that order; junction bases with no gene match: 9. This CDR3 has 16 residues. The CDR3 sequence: CASSLYSGRVGETQYF. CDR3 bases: TGTGCCAGCAGCTTATATAGCGGGAGAGTTGGGGAGACCCAGTACTTC.

CDR3 nucleotide sequence: TGCGCCAGCAGCTTGACCGGGAGGGTCTGGGACGAGCAGTACTTC. Protein: CASSLTGRVWDEQYF. The rearrangement uses TRBV5-1 and TRBJ2-7; 8 bases fit TRBD2. CDR1 SGHRS and CDR2 YFSETQ come from the germline V gene. This CDR3 is built from 15 residues. V gave up 1 base and J gave up 5 bases; unmatched junction bases: 8.

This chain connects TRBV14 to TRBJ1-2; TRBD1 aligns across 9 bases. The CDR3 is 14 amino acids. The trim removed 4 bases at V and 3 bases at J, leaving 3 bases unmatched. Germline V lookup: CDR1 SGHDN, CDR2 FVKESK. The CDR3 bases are TGTGCCAGCAGCCCACAGGGGGCTGACTATGGCTACACCTTC. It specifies CASSPQGADYGYTF.

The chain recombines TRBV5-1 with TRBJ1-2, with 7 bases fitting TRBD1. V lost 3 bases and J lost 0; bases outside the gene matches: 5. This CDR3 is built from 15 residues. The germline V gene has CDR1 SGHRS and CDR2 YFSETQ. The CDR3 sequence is CASSYGTATNYGYTF. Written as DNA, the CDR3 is TGCGCCAGCAGCTACGGGACAGCTACTAACTATGGCTACACCTTC.

This CDR3 is CASTETGDTEAFF. The CDR3 DNA follows: TGTGCCAGCACGGAGACAGGGGACACTGAAGCTTTCTTT. The genes are TRBV27 and TRBJ1-1; 8 bases are shared with TRBD1. The CDR3 covers 13 residues. Germline trimming cut 7 bases from V and 3 bases from J; bases unmatched to any gene: 4. Germline values: CDR1 MNHEY, CDR2 SMNVEV (reference sequence).

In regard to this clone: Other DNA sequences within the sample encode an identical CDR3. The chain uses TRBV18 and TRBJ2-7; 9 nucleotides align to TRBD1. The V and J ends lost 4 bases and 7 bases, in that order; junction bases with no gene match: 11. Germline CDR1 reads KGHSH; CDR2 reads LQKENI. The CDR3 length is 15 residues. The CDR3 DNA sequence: TGTGCCAGCTCACAATCCGGGACAGGGAGTGGGGAGCAGTACTTC. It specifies CASSQSGTGSGEQYF.

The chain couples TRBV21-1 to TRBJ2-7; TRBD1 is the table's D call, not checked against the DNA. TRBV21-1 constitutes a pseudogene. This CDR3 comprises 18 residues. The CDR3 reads CASSKPQGALGSAYEQYF. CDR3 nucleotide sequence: TGTGCCAGCAGCAAGCCCCAGGGGGCCCTCGGGTCCGCCTACGAGCAGTACTTC.

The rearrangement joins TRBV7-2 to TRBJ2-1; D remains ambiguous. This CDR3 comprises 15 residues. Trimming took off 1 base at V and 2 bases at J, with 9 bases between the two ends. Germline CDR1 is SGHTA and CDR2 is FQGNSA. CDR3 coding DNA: TGTGCCAGCAGCTTAGTTCTAGACGCCTACAATGAGCAGTTCTTC. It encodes CASSLVLDAYNEQFF.

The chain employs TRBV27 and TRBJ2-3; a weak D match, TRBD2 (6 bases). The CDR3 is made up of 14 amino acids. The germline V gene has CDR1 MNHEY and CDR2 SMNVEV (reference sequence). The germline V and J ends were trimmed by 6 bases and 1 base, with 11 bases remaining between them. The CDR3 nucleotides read TGTGCCAGCAGGCGCGGGATGGGCACAGATACGCAGTATTTT. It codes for CASRRGMGTDTQYF.

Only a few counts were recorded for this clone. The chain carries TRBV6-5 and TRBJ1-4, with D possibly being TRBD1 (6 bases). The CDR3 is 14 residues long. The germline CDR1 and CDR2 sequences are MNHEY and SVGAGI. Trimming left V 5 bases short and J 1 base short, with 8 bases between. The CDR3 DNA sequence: TGTGCCAGCAGTAAGACAGGAACTAATGAAAAACTGTTTTTT. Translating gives CASSKTGTNEKLFF.

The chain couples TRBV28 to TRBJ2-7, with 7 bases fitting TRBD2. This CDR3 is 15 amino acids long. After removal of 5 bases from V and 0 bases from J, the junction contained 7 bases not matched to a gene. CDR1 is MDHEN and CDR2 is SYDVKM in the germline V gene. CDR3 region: CASSELAGSSYEQYF. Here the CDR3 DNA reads TGTGCCAGCAGTGAATTAGCGGGTAGCTCCTACGAGCAGTACTTC. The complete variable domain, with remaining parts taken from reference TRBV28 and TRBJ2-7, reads DVKVTQSSRYLVKRTGEKVFLECVQDMDHENMFWYRQDPGLGLRLIYFSYDVKMKEKGDIPEGYSVSREKKERFSLILESASTNQTSMYLCASSELAGSSYEQYFGPGTRLTVT.

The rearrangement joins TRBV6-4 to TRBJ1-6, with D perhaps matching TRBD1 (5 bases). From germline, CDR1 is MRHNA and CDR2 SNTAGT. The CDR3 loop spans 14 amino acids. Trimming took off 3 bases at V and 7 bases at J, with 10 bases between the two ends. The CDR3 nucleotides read TGTGCCAGCAGTGAAGGTGCAGGGAATTCACCCCTCCACTTT. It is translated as CASSEGAGNSPLHF.

CDR3 sequence: CASSYDRESYGYTF. The CDR3 coding sequence is TGTGCCAGCAGTTACGACAGGGAATCTTATGGCTACACCTTC. This sequence joins TRBV6-5 and TRBJ1-2; TRBD1 aligns across 7 bases. The CDR3 is 14 residues long. V shed 2 bases and J 5 bases; nucleotides not matched to a gene: 5. Germline CDR1 MNHEY, CDR2 SVGAGI.

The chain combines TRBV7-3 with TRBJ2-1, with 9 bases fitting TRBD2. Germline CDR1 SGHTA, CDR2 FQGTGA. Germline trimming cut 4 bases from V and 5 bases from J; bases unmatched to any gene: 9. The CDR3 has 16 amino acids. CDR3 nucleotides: TGTGCCAGCAGCTACCTAGCGGGAAACCCAAACAATGAGCAGTTCTTC. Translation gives CASSYLAGNPNNEQFF.

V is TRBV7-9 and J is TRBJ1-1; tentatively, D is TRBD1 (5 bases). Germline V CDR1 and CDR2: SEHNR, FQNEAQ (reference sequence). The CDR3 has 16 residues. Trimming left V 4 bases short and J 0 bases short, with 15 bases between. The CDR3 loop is CASSSLGRGLNTEAFF. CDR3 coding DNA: TGTGCCAGCAGCTCGTTGGGTAGGGGTTTGAACACTGAAGCTTTCTTT.

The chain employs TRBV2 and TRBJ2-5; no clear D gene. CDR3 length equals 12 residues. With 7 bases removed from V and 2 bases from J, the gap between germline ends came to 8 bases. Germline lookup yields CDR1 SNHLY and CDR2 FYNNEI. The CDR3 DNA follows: TGTGCCAGCATTCATGTTCAAGAGACCCAGTACTTC. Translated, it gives CASIHVQETQYF.

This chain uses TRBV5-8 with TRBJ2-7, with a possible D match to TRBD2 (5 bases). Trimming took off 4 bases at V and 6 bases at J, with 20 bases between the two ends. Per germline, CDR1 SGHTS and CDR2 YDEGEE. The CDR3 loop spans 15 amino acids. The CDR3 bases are TGTGCCAGCAGCCCCCGGGATTATCGGACGGGCGAGCAGTACTTC. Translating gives CASSPRDYRTGEQYF.

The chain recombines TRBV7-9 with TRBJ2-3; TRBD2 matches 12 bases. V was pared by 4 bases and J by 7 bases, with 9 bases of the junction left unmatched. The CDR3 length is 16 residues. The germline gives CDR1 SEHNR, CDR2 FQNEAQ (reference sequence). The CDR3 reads CASSSPGLAGRHTQYF. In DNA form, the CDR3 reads TGTGCCAGCAGCTCCCCAGGACTAGCGGGACGCCATACGCAGTATTTT.

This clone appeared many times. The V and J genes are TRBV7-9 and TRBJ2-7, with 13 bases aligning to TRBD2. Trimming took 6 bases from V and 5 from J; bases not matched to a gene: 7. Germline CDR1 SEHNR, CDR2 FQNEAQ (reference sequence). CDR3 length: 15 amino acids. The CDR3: CASSWTSGSGDEQYF. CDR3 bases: TGTGCCAGCAGTTGGACTAGCGGGAGCGGAGACGAGCAGTACTTC.